This TCR beta chain is drawn from a study of Ad26.COV2.S vaccination and SARS-CoV-2 variants. Turning to the study itself: The donor belonged to the COV1001 Ad26.COV2.S trial arm. Findings and caveats of the study: Placebo recipients showed lower spike-specific TCR breadth than vaccinees. Those who received vaccine or placebo ended up with similar non-spike TCR breadth.

The sample's treatment: around 19 received Ad26.COV2.S at low or high dose, single or two shots; about 5 received placebo; per-sample allocation not given. Collection of the samples took place on day 63 after the first injection of vaccine or placebo. Note on this clone: Its antigen is as yet unknown.

Per the germline V gene, CDR1 is KGHSH and CDR2 is LQKENI. The CDR3 is made up of 16 amino acids. Germline trimming cut 8 bases from V and 2 bases from J; bases unmatched to any gene: 12. The assay was immunoSEQ multiplex PCR, and TCRdb's table has in-frame clones only and misses some. The sample records under 550,000 clones, more than 75% being singletons. The sequence was obtained from a person aged 18 to 59 who received the Ad26.COV2.S COVID-19 vaccine or a placebo. The rearrangement links TRBV18 to TRBJ2-7; 10 nucleotides agree with TRBD1. The sequences come from peripheral blood, collected in a trial of Ad26.COV2.S vaccine versus placebo. CDR3 loop: CASAGQGVNSPYEQYF. The CDR3 DNA sequence: TGTGCCAGCGCCGGACAGGGGGTGAACTCTCCCTACGAGCAGTACTTC.